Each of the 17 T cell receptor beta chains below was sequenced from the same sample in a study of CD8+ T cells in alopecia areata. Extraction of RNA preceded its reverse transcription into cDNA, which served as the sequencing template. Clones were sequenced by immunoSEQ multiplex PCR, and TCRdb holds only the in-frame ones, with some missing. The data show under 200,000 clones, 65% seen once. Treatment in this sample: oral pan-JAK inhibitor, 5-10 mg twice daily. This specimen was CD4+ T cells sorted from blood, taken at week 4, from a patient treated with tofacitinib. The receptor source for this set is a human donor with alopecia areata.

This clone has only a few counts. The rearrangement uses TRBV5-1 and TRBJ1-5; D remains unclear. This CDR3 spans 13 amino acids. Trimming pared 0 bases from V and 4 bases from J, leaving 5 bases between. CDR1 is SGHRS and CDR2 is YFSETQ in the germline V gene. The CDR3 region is CASSLDDNQPQHF. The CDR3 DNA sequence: TGCGCCAGCAGCTTGGACGATAATCAGCCCCAGCATTTT.

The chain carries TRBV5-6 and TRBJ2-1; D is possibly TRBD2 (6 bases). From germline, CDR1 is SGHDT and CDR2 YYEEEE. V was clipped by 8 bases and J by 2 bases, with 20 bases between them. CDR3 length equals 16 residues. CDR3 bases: TGTGCCAGTGCTCAATGGGGGGACGGTACCTACAATGAGCAGTTCTTC. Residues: CASAQWGDGTYNEQFF.

Written as DNA, the CDR3 is TGTGCCAGCAGCTTGGGGGCGGGGAGTCTTAACTATGGCTACACCTTC. It translates to CASSLGAGSLNYGYTF. The chain carries TRBV5-6 and TRBJ1-2; D is uncertain. The CDR3 loop spans 16 amino acids. Germline CDR1 is SGHDT and CDR2 is YYEEEE. Trimming removed 0 bases from V and 1 base from J, with 13 bases in between.

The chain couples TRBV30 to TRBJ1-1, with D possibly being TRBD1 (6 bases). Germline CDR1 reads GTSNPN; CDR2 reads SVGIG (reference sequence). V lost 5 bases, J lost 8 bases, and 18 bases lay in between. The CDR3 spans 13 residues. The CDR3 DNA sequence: TGTGCCTGGTCGGGACACCCCGTAGGAGAAGCTTTCTTT. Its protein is CAWSGHPVGEAFF.

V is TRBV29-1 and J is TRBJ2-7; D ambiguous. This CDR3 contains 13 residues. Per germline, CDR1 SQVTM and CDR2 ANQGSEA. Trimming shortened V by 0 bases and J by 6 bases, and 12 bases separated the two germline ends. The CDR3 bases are TGCAGCGTTGAAGATGTGAAGGGAAGCGAGCAGTACTTC. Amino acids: CSVEDVKGSEQYF.

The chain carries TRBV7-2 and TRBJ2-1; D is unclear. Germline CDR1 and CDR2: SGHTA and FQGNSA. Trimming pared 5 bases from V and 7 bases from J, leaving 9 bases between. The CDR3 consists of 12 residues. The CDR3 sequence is CASSRNGNEQFF. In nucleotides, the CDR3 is TGTGCCAGCAGCCGAAACGGAAATGAGCAGTTCTTC.

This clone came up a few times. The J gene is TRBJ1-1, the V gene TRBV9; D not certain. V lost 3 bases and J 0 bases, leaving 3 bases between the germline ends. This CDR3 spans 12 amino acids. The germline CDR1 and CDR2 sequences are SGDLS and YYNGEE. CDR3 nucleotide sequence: TGTGCCAGCAGCGGGGTGAACACTGAAGCTTTCTTT. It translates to CASSGVNTEAFF.

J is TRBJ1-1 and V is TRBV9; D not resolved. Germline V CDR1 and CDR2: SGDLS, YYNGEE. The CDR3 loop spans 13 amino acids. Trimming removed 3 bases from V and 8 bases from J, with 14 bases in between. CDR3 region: CASSGHDTFEAFF. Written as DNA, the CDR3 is TGTGCCAGCAGCGGCCATGACACCTTCGAAGCTTTCTTT.

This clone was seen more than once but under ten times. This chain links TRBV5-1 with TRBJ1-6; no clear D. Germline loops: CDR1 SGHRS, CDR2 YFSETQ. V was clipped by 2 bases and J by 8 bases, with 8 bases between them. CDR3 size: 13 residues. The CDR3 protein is CASSFYQDSPLHF. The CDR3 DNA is TGCGCCAGCAGCTTCTACCAGGATTCACCCCTCCACTTT.

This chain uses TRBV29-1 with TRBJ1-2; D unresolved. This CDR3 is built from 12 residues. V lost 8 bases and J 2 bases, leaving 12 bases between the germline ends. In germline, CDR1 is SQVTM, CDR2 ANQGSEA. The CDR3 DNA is TGCAGCCTTCTAAGGAGGAACTATGGCTACACCTTC. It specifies CSLLRRNYGYTF.

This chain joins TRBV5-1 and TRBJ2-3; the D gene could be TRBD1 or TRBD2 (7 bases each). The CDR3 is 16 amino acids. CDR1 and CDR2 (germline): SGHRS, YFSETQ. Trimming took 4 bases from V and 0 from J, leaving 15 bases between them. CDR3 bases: TGCGCCAGCAGCCAGGGGGGAGGGCCGAGCACAGATACGCAGTATTTT. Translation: CASSQGGGPSTDTQYF.

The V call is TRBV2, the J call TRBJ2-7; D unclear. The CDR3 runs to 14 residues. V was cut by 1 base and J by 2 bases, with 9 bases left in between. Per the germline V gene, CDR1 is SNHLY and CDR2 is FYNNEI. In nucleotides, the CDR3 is TGTGCCAGCAGTGAAGACCTCGCCACCTACGAGCAGTACTTC. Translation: CASSEDLATYEQYF. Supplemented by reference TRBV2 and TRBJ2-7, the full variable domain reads EPEVTQTPSHQVTQMGQEVILRCVPISNHLYFYWYRQILGQKVEFLVSFYNNEISEKSEIFDDQFSVERPDGSNFTLKIRSTKLEDSAMYFCASSEDLATYEQYFGPGTRLTVT.

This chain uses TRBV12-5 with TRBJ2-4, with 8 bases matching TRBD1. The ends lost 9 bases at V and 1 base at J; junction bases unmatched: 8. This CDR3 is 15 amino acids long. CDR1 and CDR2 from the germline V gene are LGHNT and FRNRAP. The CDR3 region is CASQDREKAKNIQYF. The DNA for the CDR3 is TGTGCTAGCCAGGACAGGGAGAAGGCCAAAAACATTCAGTACTTC.

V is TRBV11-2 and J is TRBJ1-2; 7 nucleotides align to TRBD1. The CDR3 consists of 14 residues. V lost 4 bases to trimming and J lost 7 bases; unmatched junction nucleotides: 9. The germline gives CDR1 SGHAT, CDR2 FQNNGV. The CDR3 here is CASSSILQGIGYTF. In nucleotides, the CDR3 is TGTGCCAGCAGCTCGATATTACAGGGGATTGGCTACACCTTC. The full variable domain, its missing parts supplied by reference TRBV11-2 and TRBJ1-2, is EAGVAQSPRYKIIEKRQSVAFWCNPISGHATLYWYQQILGQGPKLLIQFQNNGVVDDSQLPKDRFSAERLKGVDSTLKIQPAKLEDSAVYLCASSSILQGIGYTFGSGTRLTVV.

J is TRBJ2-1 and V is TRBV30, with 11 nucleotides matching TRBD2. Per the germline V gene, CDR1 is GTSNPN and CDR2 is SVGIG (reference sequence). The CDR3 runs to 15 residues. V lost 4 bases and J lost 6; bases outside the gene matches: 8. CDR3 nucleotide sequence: TGTGCCTGGATGGAGCTTAGCGGGGGGGCCAATGAGCAGTTCTTC. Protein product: CAWMELSGGANEQFF.

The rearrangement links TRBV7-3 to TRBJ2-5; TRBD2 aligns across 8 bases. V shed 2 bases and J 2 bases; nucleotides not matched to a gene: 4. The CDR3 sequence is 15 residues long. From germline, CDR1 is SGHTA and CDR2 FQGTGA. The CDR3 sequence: CASSLAGGKQETQYF. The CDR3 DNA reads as TGTGCCAGCAGCTTAGCGGGGGGAAAACAAGAGACCCAGTACTTC.

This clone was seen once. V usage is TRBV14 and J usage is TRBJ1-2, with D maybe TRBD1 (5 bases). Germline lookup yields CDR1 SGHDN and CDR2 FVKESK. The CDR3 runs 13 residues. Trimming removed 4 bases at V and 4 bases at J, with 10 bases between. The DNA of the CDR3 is TGTGCCAGCAGCCGAGGCAGGGCCTATGGCTACACCTTC. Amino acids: CASSRGRAYGYTF.